This entry lists 10 T cell receptor beta chains sequenced from one sample in a study of vaccination and CD4 T cells after COVID-19 (dated by TCRdb to between 2021 and 2024). This specimen's treatment or condition label, interpreted: roughly 10-day PBMC culture with coronavirus spike peptide pools or control peptides (ViraFEST assay). Which antigens these TCRs recognize remains unknown. Libraries were prepared through PCR. Sequencing was carried out with an Illumina iSeq 100. TCR sequencing of DNA from cultured CD4+ T cells used the Oncomine TCR Beta short-read assay at the Johns Hopkins FTIC core. TCRdb's own reprocessing of the public reads used fastp at Q25 and MiXCR and kept productive beta chains. Rows with one shared CDR3 protein collapse into an entry with the most common genes and DNA. The sample data list about 10,000 distinct CDR3 sequences, and 50% to 65% of these were observed just once. The ten biggest clones cover approximately 40% of the sample.

Sample: CD4+ T cells from blood, cultured in vitro. All receptors derive from a human donor who had recovered from COVID-19.

This clonotype was found a few times. This rearrangement joins TRBV20-1 to TRBJ2-3, with 7 positions matching TRBD1. The trim removed 0 bases at V and 0 bases at J, leaving 3 bases unmatched. This CDR3 is built from 15 residues. Per the germline V gene, CDR1 is DFQATT and CDR2 is SNEGSKA (reference sequence). The DNA for the CDR3 is TGCAGTGCTAGAGAGGGGACAGCTAGCACAGATACGCAGTATTTT. Its translation is CSAREGTASTDTQYF.

The rearrangement uses TRBV7-9 and TRBJ1-3; no reliable D call. The CDR3 spans 15 residues. Germline-derived CDR1 and CDR2 are SEHNR and FQNEAQ (reference sequence). Trimming took 4 bases from V and 0 from J, leaving 10 bases between them. For the CDR3, the DNA is TGTGCCAGCAGCTCCGAGGCCCTCTCTGGAAACACCATATATTTT. Translating it yields CASSSEALSGNTIYF.

V is TRBV4-1 and J is TRBJ1-3; no definite D call. Between the trimmed V and J ends, which lost 6 bases and 4 bases, there was a span of 4 bases. Germline CDR1 and CDR2: MGHRA and YSYEKL. The CDR3 covers 11 residues. The CDR3, as DNA: TGCGCCAGCAGGATAGGAAACACCATATATTTT. Translated: CASRIGNTIYF.

This clonotype has a handful of counts. The V and J genes are TRBV11-2 and TRBJ1-2, with unresolved D. CDR1 is SGHAT, CDR2 FQNNGV, per germline. Trimming removed 4 bases at V and 3 bases at J, with 9 bases between. This CDR3 is 13 amino acids long. CDR3 DNA: TGTGCCAGCAGCTCCCTTGGAGACTATGGCTACACCTTC. Protein sequence: CASSSLGDYGYTF.

V gene TRBV7-2 combines with J gene TRBJ1-4; a possible D gene is TRBD1 (5 bases). Deletions cut 1 base from V and 5 bases from J, with 11 bases between. The germline V gene encodes CDR1 SGHTA and CDR2 FQGNSA. The CDR3 consists of 15 residues. The chain's CDR3 is CASSLGGVTNEKLFF. CDR3 nucleotide sequence: TGTGCCAGCAGCTTAGGGGGGGTAACGAATGAAAAACTGTTTTTT.

The chain has TRBV29-1 and TRBJ2-3, with 11 nucleotides matching TRBD2. Trimming removed 7 bases from V and 5 bases from J; junction bases left unmatched: 5. The CDR3 sequence is 13 residues long. Germline CDR1 reads SQVTM; CDR2 reads ANQGSEA. The CDR3 nucleotides read TGCAGCGCTGTACTAGCGGGGGTAGATACGCAGTATTTT. This translates into CSAVLAGVDTQYF.

The rearrangement uses TRBV5-1 and TRBJ2-5, with unresolved D. Germline CDR1 SGHRS, CDR2 YFSETQ. This CDR3 region has 11 residues. V lost 2 bases and J lost 5, with 4 bases in between. In DNA form, the CDR3 reads TGCGCCAGCAGCTTTCGGGAGACCCAGTACTTC. It specifies CASSFRETQYF. Full variable domain (remainder filled in from reference TRBV5-1 and TRBJ2-5): KAGVTQTPRYLIKTRGQQVTLSCSPISGHRSVSWYQQTPGQGLQFLFEYFSETQRNKGNFPGRFSGRQFSNSRSEMNVSTLELGDSALYLCASSFRETQYFGPGTRLLVL.

V usage is TRBV7-6 and J usage is TRBJ2-5; 12 bases fit TRBD2. Germline V gene data show CDR1 as SGHVS and CDR2 as FNYEAQ. The V segment lost 1 base and the J segment 7 bases; nucleotides outside the gene matches: 10. The CDR3 loop spans 17 amino acids. The CDR3 loop reads CASSLDGLAGTPGTQYF. CDR3 DNA sequence: TGTGCCAGCAGCTTAGATGGACTAGCGGGGACTCCAGGGACCCAGTACTTC.

This clonotype was recorded a few times. The chain employs TRBV7-2 and TRBJ2-3, with 11 bases that match TRBD2. CDR3 length: 16 residues. Germline V CDR1 and CDR2: SGHTA, FQGNSA. Trimming removed 5 bases from V and 1 base from J; junction bases left unmatched: 5. The CDR3 here is CASSPGLAAGTDTQYF. DNA of the CDR3: TGTGCCAGCAGCCCGGGACTAGCGGCCGGCACAGATACGCAGTATTTT. The full variable domain, completed using reference TRBV7-2 and TRBJ2-3, is GAGVSQSPSNKVTEKGKDVELRCDPISGHTALYWYRQSLGQGLEFLIYFQGNSAPDKSGLPSDRFSAERTGGSVSTLTIQRTQQEDSAVYLCASSPGLAAGTDTQYFGPGTRLTVL.

In its sample, this clonotype was seen once. V and J are TRBV6-1 and TRBJ1-1; D remains ambiguous. The germline V gene encodes CDR1 MNHNS and CDR2 SASEGT. The CDR3 has 14 amino acids. Trimming shortened V by 6 bases and J by 1 base, and 12 bases separated the two germline ends. DNA for the CDR3: TGTGCCAGCAGAGACCGGGCCAGGAACACTGAAGCTTTCTTT. This encodes CASRDRARNTEAFF.